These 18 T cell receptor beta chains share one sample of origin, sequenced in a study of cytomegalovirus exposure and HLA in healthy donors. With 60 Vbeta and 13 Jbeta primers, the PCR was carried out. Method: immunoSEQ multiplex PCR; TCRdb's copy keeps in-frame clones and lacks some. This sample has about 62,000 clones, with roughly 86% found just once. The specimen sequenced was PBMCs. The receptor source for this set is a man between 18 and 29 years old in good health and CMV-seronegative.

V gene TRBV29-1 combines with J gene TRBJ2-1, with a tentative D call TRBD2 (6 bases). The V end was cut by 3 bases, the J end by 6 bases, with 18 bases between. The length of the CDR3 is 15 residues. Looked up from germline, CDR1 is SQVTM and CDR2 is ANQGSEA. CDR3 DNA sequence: TGCAGCGTTGAGTCGGCGGGATCCCCCCCCAATGAGCAGTTCTTC. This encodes CSVESAGSPPNEQFF.

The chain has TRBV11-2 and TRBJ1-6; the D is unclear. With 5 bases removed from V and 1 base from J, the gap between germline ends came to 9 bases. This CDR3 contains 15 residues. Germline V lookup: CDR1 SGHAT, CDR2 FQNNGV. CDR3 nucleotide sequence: TGTGCCAGCAGCCCAGGAGGATCCTATAATTCACCCCTCCACTTT. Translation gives CASSPGGSYNSPLHF.

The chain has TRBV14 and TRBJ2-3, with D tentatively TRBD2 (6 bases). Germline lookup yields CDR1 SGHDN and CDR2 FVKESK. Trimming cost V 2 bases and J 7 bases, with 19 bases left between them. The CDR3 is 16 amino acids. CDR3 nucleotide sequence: TGTGCCAGCAGCCAACTTGGGACTCAAGCATCAAATACGCAGTATTTT. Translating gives CASSQLGTQASNTQYF.

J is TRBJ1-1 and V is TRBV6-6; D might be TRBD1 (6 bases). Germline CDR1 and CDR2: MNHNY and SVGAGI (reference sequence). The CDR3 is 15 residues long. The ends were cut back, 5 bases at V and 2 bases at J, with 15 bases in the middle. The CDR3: CASSVQRDINTEAFF. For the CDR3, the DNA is TGTGCCAGCAGTGTCCAACGGGACATTAACACTGAAGCTTTCTTT.

Written as DNA, the CDR3 is TGTGCCAGCAGTGAAGAACAGGGGTCGGAGACCCAGTACTTC. Translating gives CASSEEQGSETQYF. This chain joins TRBV2 and TRBJ2-5; 7 bases map to TRBD1. CDR1 and CDR2 from the germline V gene are SNHLY and FYNNEI. The length of the CDR3 is 14 residues. The V gene end was trimmed by 1 base and the J gene end by 5 bases; junction bases not matched to a gene: 4.

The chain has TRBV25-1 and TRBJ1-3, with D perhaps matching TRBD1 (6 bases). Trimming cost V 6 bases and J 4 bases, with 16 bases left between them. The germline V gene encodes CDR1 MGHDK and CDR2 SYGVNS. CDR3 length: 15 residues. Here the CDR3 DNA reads TGTGCCAGCAGCAAGAGTAGACAGGCCGGAAACACCATATATTTT. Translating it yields CASSKSRQAGNTIYF.

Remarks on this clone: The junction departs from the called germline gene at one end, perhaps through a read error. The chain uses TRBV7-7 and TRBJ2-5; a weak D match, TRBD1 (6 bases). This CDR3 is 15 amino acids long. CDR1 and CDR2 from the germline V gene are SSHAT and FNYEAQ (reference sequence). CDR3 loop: CASSLDTGLAETQYF. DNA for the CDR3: TGTGCTAGCAGCTTAGATACAGGGTTGGCAGAGACCCAGTACTTC.

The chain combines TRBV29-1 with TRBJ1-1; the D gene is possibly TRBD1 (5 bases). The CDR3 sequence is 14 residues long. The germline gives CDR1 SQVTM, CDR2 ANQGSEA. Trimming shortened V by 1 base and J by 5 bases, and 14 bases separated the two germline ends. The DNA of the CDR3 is TGCAGCGTTGAAGGCCCACACGGGGGGACTGAAGCTTTCTTT. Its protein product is CSVEGPHGGTEAFF.

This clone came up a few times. CDR3 sequence reads: CASSFGTPNSPLHF. CDR3 DNA sequence: TGCGCCAGCAGCTTCGGGACTCCTAATTCACCCCTCCACTTT. The chain carries TRBV5-1 and TRBJ1-6; tentative D call: TRBD1 (5 bases). Germline V gene sequence: CDR1 SGHRS, CDR2 YFSETQ. This CDR3 contains 14 residues. Trimming stripped 2 bases from V and 6 bases from J, with 9 bases between.

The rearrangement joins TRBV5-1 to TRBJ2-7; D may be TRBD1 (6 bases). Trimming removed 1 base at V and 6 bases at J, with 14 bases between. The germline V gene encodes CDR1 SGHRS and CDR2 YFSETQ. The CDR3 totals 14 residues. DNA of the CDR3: TGCGCCAGCAGCTTGACAGGGTCTGCGGGCGAGCAGTACTTC. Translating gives CASSLTGSAGEQYF.

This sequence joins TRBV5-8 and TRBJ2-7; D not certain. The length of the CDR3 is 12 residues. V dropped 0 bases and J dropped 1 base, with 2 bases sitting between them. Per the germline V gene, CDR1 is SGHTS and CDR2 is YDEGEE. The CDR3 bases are TGTGCCAGCAGCTTGGTATCCTACGAGCAGTACTTC. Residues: CASSLVSYEQYF.

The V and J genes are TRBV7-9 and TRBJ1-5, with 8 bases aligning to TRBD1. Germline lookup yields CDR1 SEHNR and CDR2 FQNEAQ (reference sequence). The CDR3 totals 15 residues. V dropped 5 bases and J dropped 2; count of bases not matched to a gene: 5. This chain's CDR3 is CASSVAGGGNQPQHF. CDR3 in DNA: TGTGCCAGCAGCGTTGCAGGGGGCGGCAATCAGCCCCAGCATTTT.

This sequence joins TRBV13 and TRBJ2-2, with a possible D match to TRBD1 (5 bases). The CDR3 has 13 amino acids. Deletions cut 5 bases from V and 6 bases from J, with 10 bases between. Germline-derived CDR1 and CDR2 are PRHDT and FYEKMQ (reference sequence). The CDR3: CASSAQGSGELFF. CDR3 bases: TGTGCCAGCAGCGCGCAGGGCTCCGGGGAGCTGTTTTTT.

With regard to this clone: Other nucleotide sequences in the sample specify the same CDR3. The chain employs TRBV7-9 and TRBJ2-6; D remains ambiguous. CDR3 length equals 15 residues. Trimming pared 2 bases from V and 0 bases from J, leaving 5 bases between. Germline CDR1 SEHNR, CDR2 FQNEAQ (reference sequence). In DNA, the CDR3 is TGTGCCAGCAGCTTACGAGGCTCTGGGGCCAACGTCCTGACTTTC. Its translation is CASSLRGSGANVLTF.

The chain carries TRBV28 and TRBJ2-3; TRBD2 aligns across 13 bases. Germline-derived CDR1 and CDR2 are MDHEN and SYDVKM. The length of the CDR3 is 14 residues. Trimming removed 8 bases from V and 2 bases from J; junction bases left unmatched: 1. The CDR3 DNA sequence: TGTGCCAGCGGGACTAGCGGGGTCACAGATACGCAGTATTTT. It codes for CASGTSGVTDTQYF.

This CDR3 reads CASSWDRSSYEQYF. Written as DNA, the CDR3 is TGTGCCAGCAGCTGGGACAGAAGCTCCTACGAGCAGTACTTC. The J gene is TRBJ2-7, the V gene TRBV11-2; 7 bases agree with TRBD1. This CDR3 has 14 residues. Germline CDR1 reads SGHAT; CDR2 reads FQNNGV. The V gene end was trimmed by 4 bases and the J gene end by 0 bases; junction bases not matched to a gene: 3.

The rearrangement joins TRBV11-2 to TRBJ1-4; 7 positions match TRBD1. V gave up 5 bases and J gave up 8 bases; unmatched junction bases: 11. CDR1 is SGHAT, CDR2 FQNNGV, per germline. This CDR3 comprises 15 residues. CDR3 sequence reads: CASSQIMTGREKLFF. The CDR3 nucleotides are TGTGCCAGCAGCCAAATCATGACAGGGAGGGAAAAACTGTTTTTT.

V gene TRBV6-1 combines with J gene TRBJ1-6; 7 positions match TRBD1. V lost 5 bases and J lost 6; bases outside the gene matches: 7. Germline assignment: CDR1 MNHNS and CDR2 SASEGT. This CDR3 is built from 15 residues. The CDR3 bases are TGTGCCAGCAGTCTCGGACAGGCCTCTAATTCACCCCTCCACTTT. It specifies CASSLGQASNSPLHF.